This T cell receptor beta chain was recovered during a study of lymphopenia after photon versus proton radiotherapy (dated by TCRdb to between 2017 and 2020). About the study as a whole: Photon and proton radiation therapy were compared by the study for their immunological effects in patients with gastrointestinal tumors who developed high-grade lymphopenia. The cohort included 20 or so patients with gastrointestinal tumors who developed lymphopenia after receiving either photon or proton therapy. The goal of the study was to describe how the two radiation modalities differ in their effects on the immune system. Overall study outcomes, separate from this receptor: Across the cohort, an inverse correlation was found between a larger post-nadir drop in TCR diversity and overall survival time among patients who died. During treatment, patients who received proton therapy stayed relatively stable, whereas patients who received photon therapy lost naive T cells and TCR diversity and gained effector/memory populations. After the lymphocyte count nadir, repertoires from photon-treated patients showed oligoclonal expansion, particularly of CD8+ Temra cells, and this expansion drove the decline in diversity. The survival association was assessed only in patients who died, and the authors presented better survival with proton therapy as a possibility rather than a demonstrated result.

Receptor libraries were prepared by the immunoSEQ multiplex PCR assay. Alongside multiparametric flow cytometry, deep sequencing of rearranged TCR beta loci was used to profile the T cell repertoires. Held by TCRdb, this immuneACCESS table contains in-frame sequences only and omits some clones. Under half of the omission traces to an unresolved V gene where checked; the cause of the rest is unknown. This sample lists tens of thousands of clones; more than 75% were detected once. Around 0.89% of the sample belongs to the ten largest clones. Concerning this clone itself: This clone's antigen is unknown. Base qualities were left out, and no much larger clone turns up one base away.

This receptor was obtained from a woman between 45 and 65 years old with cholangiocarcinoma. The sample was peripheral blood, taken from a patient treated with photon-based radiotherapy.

The CDR3 protein is CAISGAGQGGYTF. The DNA reads TGTGCCATCAGTGGTGCGGGGCAGGGAGGCTACACCTTC. This sequence uses TRBV10-3 and TRBJ1-2, and TRBD1 may be the D gene, going by 5 matching bases. The germline V gene encodes CDR1 ENHRY and CDR2 SYGVKD. Trimming at the junction amounts to 4 bases on V and 8 bases on J, and the germline ends lie 14 bases apart. CDR3 length: 13 amino acids, cysteine to phenylalanine. CDR3 DNA is the only sequence kept; it has 39 bases, read in frame from the first base.